Listed below are T cell receptor beta chains from one sample, sequenced in a study of blood T cell repertoires in COVID-19. Using immunoSEQ multiplex PCR, the repertoire was profiled, and TCRdb retains in-frame clones only, with some absent. The data contain tens of thousands of clones, approximately 82% of them singletons. The sequencing sample was made of peripheral blood. These receptors were taken from a human donor in a cohort sampled during active COVID-19. The CDR3 runs from the conserved cysteine through the conserved F or W. A D gene is named only where the DNA matches it firmly. Size is omitted from some rows. Given values are once, few, many or a class for expanded clones.

v_call	clone_size	d_call	j_call	cdr3_aa	cdr3_nt
TRBV9	-	-	TRBJ2-7	CASSVGLSSPYEQYF	TGTGCCAGCAGCGTAGGTTTGTCCTCTCCCTACGAGCAGTACTTC
TRBV5-5	-	-	TRBJ1-1	CASSLAPSRTADTEAFF	TGTGCCAGCAGCTTGGCCCCTTCCCGGACAGCGGACACTGAAGCTTTCTTT
TRBV28	-	TRBD1	TRBJ2-7	CASSPRQGRTYEQYF	TGTGCCAGCAGTCCCAGACAGGGCCGGACCTACGAGCAGTACTTC
TRBV27	-	-	TRBJ2-3	CASSSPRGTSTDTQYF	TGTGCCAGCAGTTCACCCAGGGGCACTAGCACAGATACGCAGTATTTT
TRBV13	medium-sized	-	TRBJ2-5	CASSQHRVTREETQYF	TGTGCCAGCAGCCAACACAGGGTAACAAGGGAAGAGACCCAGTACTTC
TRBV5-1	-	TRBD1	TRBJ2-5	CASSLFRGWETQYF	TGCGCCAGCAGCTTGTTCAGGGGGTGGGAGACCCAGTACTTC
TRBV28	-	TRBD1	TRBJ2-3	CASSSPMTGTDTQYF	TGTGCCAGCAGTTCACCGATGACAGGGACAGATACGCAGTATTTT
TRBV9	-	-	TRBJ2-7	CASSVHPETSYEQYF	TGTGCCAGCAGCGTACATCCAGAAACCTCCTACGAGCAGTACTTC
TRBV12-3/TRBV12-4	-	-	TRBJ2-3	CASVGVTDTQYF	TGTGCCAGCGTAGGGGTCACAGATACGCAGTATTTT
TRBV9	-	-	TRBJ1-4	CASSGGGGVNEKLFF	TGTGCCAGCAGCGGAGGTGGGGGGGTAAATGAAAAACTGTTTTTT
TRBV27	-	-	TRBJ2-3	CASSLMRVSDTQYF	TGTGCCAGCAGTTTGATGCGGGTTTCAGATACGCAGTATTTT
TRBV10-3	-	TRBD1	TRBJ1-2	CAARGVQGASGYTF	TGTGCCGCGCGCGGTGTACAGGGGGCAAGTGGCTACACCTTC
TRBV18	-	-	TRBJ1-1	CASSLPGDTEAFF	TGTGCCAGCTCACTACCAGGGGACACTGAAGCTTTCTTT
TRBV19	-	-	TRBJ2-2	CASTRYMGWRAGELFF	TGTGCCAGTACCCGTTACATGGGGTGGCGGGCCGGGGAGCTGTTTTTT
TRBV3-1/TRBV3-2	few	TRBD1	TRBJ2-1	CASSQEIGGKGAIEQFF	TGTGCCAGCAGCCAAGAAATTGGAGGAAAGGGGGCCATCGAGCAGTTCTTC
TRBV5-1	-	TRBD1	TRBJ1-1	CASSLGQGATEAFF	TGCGCCAGCAGCTTGGGACAGGGGGCCACTGAAGCTTTCTTT
TRBV19	-	-	TRBJ2-7	CASPGPGIGHEQYF	TGTGCCAGCCCCGGTCCCGGGATTGGCCACGAGCAGTACTTC
TRBV10-1	-	-	TRBJ2-1	CASSAPGDLQFF	TGCGCCAGCAGTGCCCCAGGGGACCTACAGTTCTTC
TRBV11-2	-	-	TRBJ2-7	CASSLQGNEQYF	TGTGCCAGCAGCTTGCAGGGAAACGAGCAGTACTTC
TRBV24-1	-	-	TRBJ1-2	CATSDSLLRGYTF	TGTGCCACCAGTGATTCCCTACTGCGGGGCTACACCTTC
TRBV10-3	-	TRBD2	TRBJ2-1	CAISSGAAYNEQFF	TGTGCCATCAGTAGCGGGGCCGCCTACAATGAGCAGTTCTTC
TRBV7-2	-	TRBD1	TRBJ1-1	CASSGSGTGWFPEAFF	TGTGCCAGCAGCGGTTCCGGGACAGGGTGGTTCCCTGAAGCTTTCTTT
TRBV5-1	-	-	TRBJ2-7	CASSLGAGAHLSYEQYF	TGCGCCAGCAGTCTTGGGGCGGGGGCCCACCTCTCCTACGAGCAGTACTTC
TRBV19	-	-	TRBJ2-7	CASSSSGNWEQYF	TGTGCCAGTAGTTCCTCCGGGAATTGGGAGCAGTACTTC
TRBV3-1/TRBV3-2	few	TRBD2	TRBJ2-5	CASSGGLAGGQEETQYF	TGTGCCAGCAGCGGTGGACTAGCGGGGGGTCAGGAAGAGACCCAGTACTTC
TRBV6-5	-	-	TRBJ1-1	CASRPGDKVTEAFF	TGTGCCAGCAGGCCCGGGGACAAGGTCACTGAAGCTTTCTTT
TRBV9	few	-	TRBJ2-2	CASSVEAPNTGELFF	TGTGCCAGCAGCGTAGAAGCGCCGAACACCGGGGAGCTGTTTTTT
TRBV6-2/TRBV6-3	-	TRBD2	TRBJ2-3	CASSFPSGGSDTQYF	TGTGCCAGCAGTTTCCCTAGCGGGGGCTCAGATACGCAGTATTTT
TRBV28	-	-	TRBJ2-3	CASSFLSGTDTQYF	TGTGCCAGCAGTTTTTTGTCTGGCACAGATACGCAGTATTTT
TRBV19	once	TRBD1	TRBJ1-2	CASSGTGKGGYTF	TGTGCCAGCTCCGGGACAGGGAAGGGTGGCTACACCTTC
TRBV2	-	-	TRBJ1-5	CASGGSLANQPQHF	TGTGCCAGCGGAGGCTCCTTGGCTAATCAGCCCCAGCATTTT
TRBV6-5	-	TRBD1	TRBJ2-7	CASSLETGPYEQYF	TGTGCCAGCAGTCTAGAGACAGGGCCCTACGAGCAGTACTTC
TRBV5-1	-	-	TRBJ1-6	CASSLGQGGDNSPLHF	TGCGCCAGCAGCTTGGGGCAGGGAGGGGATAATTCACCCCTCCACTTT
TRBV28	-	-	TRBJ1-1	CASSRFDTEAFF	TGTGCCAGCAGTCGGTTCGACACTGAAGCTTTCTTT
TRBV15	many	-	TRBJ1-4	CATSRAGGVSTNEKLFF	TGTGCCACCAGCAGGGCTGGAGGGGTTTCAACTAATGAAAAACTGTTTTTT
TRBV28	-	TRBD2	TRBJ2-7	CASSLTSGRYEQYF	TGTGCCAGCAGTTTAACTAGCGGGAGGTACGAGCAGTACTTC
TRBV6-5	-	TRBD1	TRBJ1-3	CASIQDRVAGNTIYF	TGTGCCAGCATCCAGGACAGGGTGGCTGGAAACACCATATATTTT
TRBV3-1/TRBV3-2	-	-	TRBJ2-5	CASSQEGRGRETQYF	TGTGCCAGCAGCCAAGAAGGGAGAGGGAGGGAGACCCAGTACTTC
TRBV7-7	once	TRBD1	TRBJ1-5	CASSLARQGRQPQHF	TGTGCCAGCAGCTTAGCGAGACAGGGGCGGCAGCCCCAGCATTTT
TRBV27	once	TRBD1	TRBJ2-3	CASPRGNYPGQGARGTDTQYF	TGTGCCAGCCCCCGGGGGAACTACCCGGGACAGGGGGCGCGGGGCACAGATACGCAGTATTTT
TRBV19	-	-	TRBJ1-5	CASTRPGRQQPQHF	TGTGCCAGTACTCGACCAGGCAGACAACAGCCCCAGCATTTT
TRBV11-2	-	TRBD1	TRBJ1-1	CASSAGGAERTEAFF	TGTGCCAGCAGCGCAGGGGGCGCGGAGCGCACTGAAGCTTTCTTT
TRBV6-2/TRBV6-3	-	TRBD2	TRBJ2-7	CASSSGLAGVREQYF	TGTGCCAGCAGTTCGGGACTAGCGGGAGTTCGTGAGCAGTACTTC
TRBV7-9	-	-	TRBJ1-1	CASRSDSPNTEAFF	TGTGCCAGCAGATCGGACAGCCCAAACACTGAAGCTTTCTTT
TRBV27	-	TRBD2	TRBJ2-3	CASSLRRPNGGEDTQYF	TGTGCCAGCAGTTTAAGGCGGCCGAACGGGGGGGAAGATACGCAGTATTTT
TRBV5-1	-	TRBD1	TRBJ2-2	CASRTGGDTGELFF	TGCGCCAGCCGGACAGGGGGCGACACCGGGGAGCTGTTTTTT